The 23 T cell receptor beta chains below come from one sample, sequenced in a study of cytomegalovirus exposure and HLA in healthy donors. Primers included in the PCR were 60 Vbeta and 13 Jbeta primers. Generated by immunoSEQ multiplex PCR, the TCRdb table keeps only in-frame clones and is missing some. The table records 150,000 or so clones, about 74% of them present only once. What was sequenced was PBMCs. The receptors here all came from a man aged 18 to 35 in good health and CMV-seropositive.

This chain connects TRBV27 to TRBJ2-5; a possible D gene is TRBD1 (5 bases). CDR1 and CDR2 from the germline V gene are MNHEY and SMNVEV (reference sequence). This CDR3 has 14 residues. V lost 1 base and J 2 bases, leaving 8 bases between the germline ends. The CDR3 here is CASSLWGRQETQYF. CDR3 coding DNA: TGTGCCAGCAGTTTATGGGGCAGACAAGAGACCCAGTACTTC.

The chain uses TRBV28 and TRBJ1-3; TRBD1 aligns across 7 bases. This CDR3 is 15 amino acids long. V gave up 6 bases and J gave up 0 bases; unmatched junction bases: 5. Germline lookup yields CDR1 MDHEN and CDR2 SYDVKM. The CDR3 region is CASSDGTVSGNTIYF. DNA for the CDR3: TGTGCCAGCAGCGACGGGACAGTCTCTGGAAACACCATATATTTT.

The rearrangement links TRBV7-9 to TRBJ2-3; tentatively, D is TRBD2 (6 bases). Between the trimmed V and J ends, which lost 7 bases and 3 bases, there was a span of 14 bases. CDR1 SEHNR and CDR2 FQNEAQ come from the germline V gene (reference sequence). The CDR3 sequence is 14 residues long. The CDR3 sequence is CASIQGGWTDTQYF. The CDR3 nucleotides read TGTGCCAGCATCCAAGGAGGGTGGACAGATACGCAGTATTTT.

The V and J genes are TRBV5-1 and TRBJ2-7, with D possibly being TRBD2 (6 bases). Germline V gene data show CDR1 as SGHRS and CDR2 as YFSETQ. The CDR3 consists of 16 residues. V was trimmed by 2 bases and J by 1 base, leaving 16 bases between them. This CDR3 is CASSFGGGKGSYEQYF. DNA for the CDR3: TGCGCCAGCAGCTTCGGTGGGGGGAAGGGTTCCTACGAGCAGTACTTC. Full variable domain (remainder filled in from reference TRBV5-1 and TRBJ2-7): KAGVTQTPRYLIKTRGQQVTLSCSPISGHRSVSWYQQTPGQGLQFLFEYFSETQRNKGNFPGRFSGRQFSNSRSEMNVSTLELGDSALYLCASSFGGGKGSYEQYFGPGTRLTVT.

The V and J genes are TRBV15 and TRBJ2-5, with a tentative D call TRBD1 (6 bases). Germline V gene data show CDR1 as LNHNV and CDR2 as YYDKDF (reference sequence). V was shortened by 1 base and J by 2 bases, with 11 bases between the two germline ends. The CDR3 runs 15 residues. CDR3 protein: CATSRVPGHQETQYF. The CDR3 bases are TGTGCCACCAGCAGAGTGCCGGGACATCAAGAGACCCAGTACTTC.

The chain employs TRBV6-4 and TRBJ1-1; no definite D call. The CDR3 is 13 residues long. The germline V and J ends were trimmed by 6 bases and 2 bases, with 10 bases remaining between them. The germline CDR1 and CDR2 sequences are MRHNA and SNTAGT. CDR3 amino acids: CASSDGDNTEAFF. CDR3 nucleotides: TGTGCCAGCAGCGACGGAGACAACACTGAAGCTTTCTTT.

The chain is built from TRBV5-6 and TRBJ2-2; TRBD1 aligns across 8 bases. Germline trimming cut 1 base from V and 6 bases from J; bases unmatched to any gene: 2. In germline, CDR1 is SGHDT, CDR2 YYEEEE. CDR3 length: 14 residues. The CDR3 DNA reads as TGTGCCAGCAGCTTGCGACAGGGGCCCGGGGAGCTGTTTTTT. Protein: CASSLRQGPGELFF.

J is TRBJ1-1 and V is TRBV18; 7 positions agree with TRBD1. J was trimmed by 9 bases and V by 3 bases; bases with no gene match: 7. The CDR3 is made up of 13 amino acids. Germline lookup yields CDR1 KGHSH and CDR2 LQKENI. CDR3 sequence (DNA): TGTGCCAGCTCACCGGAAAGACAGGGACAAGCTTTCTTT. Its translation is CASSPERQGQAFF.

The J gene is TRBJ2-5, the V gene TRBV7-2; TRBD1 matches at 10 bases. Germline CDR1 SGHTA, CDR2 FQGNSA. The CDR3 extends over 14 amino acids. V shed 6 bases and J 11 bases; nucleotides not matched to a gene: 12. CDR3 region: CASSHGTGAGEQYF. In DNA, the CDR3 is TGTGCCAGCAGTCATGGGACAGGGGCGGGTGAGCAGTACTTC.

To note about this clone: One end of the junction does not line up with germline, which may come from a read error. The J gene is TRBJ2-3, the V gene TRBV4-3; TRBD2 agrees at 7 bases. The V gene's germline CDR1 is LGHNA and CDR2 YSLEER. This CDR3 has 17 residues. Here the CDR3 reads CASSQWLAVPSTDTQYF. CDR3 bases: TGCGCCAGCAGCCAATGGCTAGCGGTACCTAGCACTGATACGCAGTATTTT.

The rearrangement links TRBV7-9 to TRBJ2-5; D is perhaps TRBD2 (6 bases). CDR1 is SEHNR, CDR2 FQNEAQ, per germline (reference sequence). V was cut by 3 bases and J by 2 bases, with 19 bases left in between. This CDR3 is built from 17 residues. The CDR3 is CASSLGRWQEQQETQYF. In nucleotides, the CDR3 is TGTGCCAGCAGCTTGGGGAGGTGGCAGGAACAACAAGAGACCCAGTACTTC.

CDR3 sequence: CASSRREQGEQYF. CDR3 bases: TGTGCCAGCAGTCGCCGGGAACAGGGGGAGCAGTACTTC. This chain links TRBV6-1 with TRBJ2-7; TRBD1 aligns across 7 bases. Looked up from germline, CDR1 is MNHNS and CDR2 is SASEGT. The CDR3 sequence is 13 residues long. Trimming took 5 bases from V and 7 from J; bases not matched to a gene: 8.

This chain links TRBV7-6 with TRBJ2-1; 16 nucleotides match TRBD2. V lost 3 bases, J lost 4 bases, and 9 bases stayed unmatched. The CDR3 runs 19 residues. Germline loops: CDR1 SGHVS, CDR2 FNYEAQ. DNA for the CDR3: TGTGCCAGCAGCTTCTCACCGCCGGGACTAGCGGGAGGGTACAATGAGCAGTTCTTC. As protein: CASSFSPPGLAGGYNEQFF.

CDR3 protein: CASSSLRTGNNQPQHF. Here the CDR3 DNA reads TGTGCCAGCAGCTCACTTCGGACAGGGAACAATCAGCCCCAGCATTTT. V is TRBV5-6 and J is TRBJ1-5; TRBD1 aligns across 8 bases. The CDR3 length is 16 residues. After removal of 3 bases from V and 3 bases from J, the junction contained 8 bases not matched to a gene. Germline V lookup: CDR1 SGHDT, CDR2 YYEEEE.

This chain connects TRBV5-1 to TRBJ1-1; the match to TRBD1 covers 7 bases. CDR1 SGHRS and CDR2 YFSETQ come from the germline V gene. The V and J ends lost 4 bases and 6 bases, in that order; junction bases with no gene match: 6. This CDR3 is 13 amino acids long. The CDR3 is CASSAGQFPEAFF. The CDR3 region has the DNA TGCGCCAGCAGCGCGGGACAGTTCCCTGAAGCTTTCTTT.

This chain joins TRBV5-1 and TRBJ1-1; 7 nucleotides align to TRBD1. The CDR3 is 13 residues long. Unmatched junction bases numbered 6, after V lost 4 bases and J lost 6 bases. Germline V lookup: CDR1 SGHRS, CDR2 YFSETQ. The DNA of the CDR3 is TGCGCCAGCAGCACCCGGGACAGTCCTGAAGCTTTCTTT. Its translation: CASSTRDSPEAFF.

The chain carries TRBV7-9 and TRBJ1-6; D is undetermined. The CDR3 totals 12 residues. The germline CDR1 and CDR2 sequences are SEHNR and FQNEAQ (reference sequence). Trimming pared 3 bases from V and 7 bases from J, leaving 4 bases between. CDR3 residues: CASSLENSPLHF. CDR3 coding DNA: TGTGCCAGCAGCTTGGAGAATTCACCCCTCCACTTT. Together with reference TRBV7-9 and TRBJ1-6, the CDR3 gives the full variable domain: DTGVSQNPRHKITKRGQNVTFRCDPISEHNRLYWYRQTLGQGPEFLTYFQNEAQLEKSRLLSDRFSAERPKGSFSTLEIQRTEQGDSAMYLCASSLENSPLHFGNGTRLTVT.

The count of this clone is one. V gene TRBV4-2 combines with J gene TRBJ2-7, with TRBD2 matching 12 bases. Trimming took 1 base from V and 7 from J; bases not matched to a gene: 14. Germline assignment: CDR1 LGHNA and CDR2 YNFKEQ. The CDR3 is 18 residues long. CDR3 DNA: TGTGCCAGCAGCCAAGGGGGCCTCGGGCTAGCGGGGGGGATTGAGCAGTACTTC. Encoded protein: CASSQGGLGLAGGIEQYF.

This clone was counted between two and nine times. This chain joins TRBV28 and TRBJ1-1; D unclear. V shed 6 bases and J shed 4 bases, with 12 bases lying between them. The CDR3 has 13 residues. Looked up from germline, CDR1 is MDHEN and CDR2 is SYDVKM. The chain's CDR3 is CASSSSGLTEAFF. In DNA, the CDR3 is TGTGCCAGCAGCAGCTCGGGTCTCACTGAAGCTTTCTTT. The whole variable domain, remainder taken from reference TRBV28 and TRBJ1-1, is DVKVTQSSRYLVKRTGEKVFLECVQDMDHENMFWYRQDPGLGLRLIYFSYDVKMKEKGDIPEGYSVSREKKERFSLILESASTNQTSMYLCASSSSGLTEAFFGQGTRLTVV.

The chain employs TRBV6-4 and TRBJ2-3; tentative D call: TRBD2 (5 bases). The CDR3 contains 14 residues. Trimming removed 0 bases at V and 1 base at J, with 5 bases between. Per germline, CDR1 MRHNA and CDR2 SNTAGT. CDR3 nucleotide sequence: TGTGCCAGCAGTGACTCGCGGGGCACAGATACGCAGTATTTT. Amino acids: CASSDSRGTDTQYF.

This chain uses TRBV4-2 with TRBJ1-4; 8 nucleotides align to TRBD1. The CDR3 is 15 amino acids. Germline V CDR1 and CDR2: LGHNA, YNFKEQ. Trimming took 3 bases from V and 8 from J; bases not matched to a gene: 8. The CDR3 DNA is TGTGCCAGCAGCCACTCAGACAGGGGTGGGGAAAAACTGTTTTTT. Translating gives CASSHSDRGGEKLFF.

This chain connects TRBV19 to TRBJ2-2; the D gene is possibly TRBD1 (6 bases). The germline V gene has CDR1 LNHDA and CDR2 SQIVND (reference sequence). This CDR3 has 17 residues. V was shortened by 5 bases and J by 3 bases, with 19 bases between the two germline ends. The CDR3 sequence: CASSPSFGTHDTGELFF. The CDR3 region has the DNA TGTGCCAGTAGTCCGTCCTTCGGGACACACGACACCGGGGAGCTGTTTTTT.

This clone has more than one count but fewer than ten. The chain recombines TRBV6-5 with TRBJ1-2; 9 bases match TRBD1. In germline, CDR1 is MNHEY, CDR2 SVGAGI. Trimming removed 5 bases from V and 8 bases from J; junction bases left unmatched: 9. The CDR3 has 14 amino acids. DNA of the CDR3: TGTGCCAGCAGTAATCAACAGGGGGCACGAGGCTACACCTTC. Translation gives CASSNQQGARGYTF.